This T cell receptor (beta chain) was retrieved from a study of blood T cell repertoires in COVID-19. The table came from immunoSEQ multiplex PCR; TCRdb's copy has only in-frame clones and leaves some out. The sample carries 350,000 or so clones, 88% recorded once. J was trimmed by 6 bases and V by 4 bases; bases with no gene match: 9. The CDR3 consists of 15 residues. Germline CDR1 and CDR2: SGHRS and YFSETQ. Input material: PBMCs or T cells enriched from blood (not recorded which). This sequence was found in a woman in her thirties who had been exposed to COVID-19. This chain uses TRBV5-1 with TRBJ1-1; 10 bases map to TRBD1. CDR3 protein: CASSQGQGLGPEAFF. Here the CDR3 DNA reads TGCGCCAGCAGCCAGGGACAGGGGTTGGGGCCTGAAGCTTTCTTT.